This TCR beta chain was sequenced for a study of T cell responses to AZD1222 COVID-19 vaccine. Repertoires were generated with immunoSEQ multiplex PCR, while TCRdb's copy carries only in-frame clones and drops some. The table shows 70,000 to 100,000 clones, with 90% to 95% occurring only once. Regarding this clone: Antigen specificity is unknown.

The ends were cut back, 0 bases at V and 6 bases at J, with 13 bases in the middle. CDR1 and CDR2 from the germline V gene are SGHKS and YYEKEE (reference sequence). The CDR3 runs 14 residues. Findings and caveats of the study: Clonal diversity was possibly underestimated, and white British individuals and females predominated among donors.

The sequence derives from an adult who received the AZD1222 COVID-19 vaccine. Source: peripheral blood, taken 28 days after the second AZD1222 dose. The chain combines TRBV5-5 with TRBJ2-7, with D unclear. CDR3 DNA: TGTGCCAGCAGCTTGGTTGCCGGGCCACTCGAGCAGTACTTC. It encodes CASSLVAGPLEQYF.